This T cell receptor beta chain originates from a study of blood T cell repertoires in COVID-19. Study in general: Samples came from the United States, Italy and Spain, spanning acute and convalescent COVID-19. Nucleic acid was either cDNA or gDNA, and it came from T cells, B-cell-depleted T cells, or PBMCs.

The CDR3 totals 14 residues. Germline-derived CDR1 and CDR2 are LGHDT and YNNKEL (reference sequence). Trimming removed 3 bases from V and 6 bases from J; junction bases left unmatched: 7. Original analysis: Reference gene primer amplification yielded estimated nucleated cell counts. Sequencing used immunoSEQ multiplex PCR; TCRdb keeps in-frame clones, though not all of them. V, J and clone size reflect that table, while D and trimming were determined from the DNA. Altogether roughly 200,000 clones are present, approximately 85% being singletons, with the ten largest covering around 7.5%. The chain joins TRBV3-1 (or the pseudogene TRBV3-2) to TRBJ1-1, with 7 nucleotides matching TRBD1. The TCR originated in an older woman with acute or convalescent COVID-19. The sequencing sample was made of peripheral blood. The chain's CDR3 is CASSHRTGSPEAFF. CDR3 sequence (DNA): TGTGCCAGCAGCCATCGGACAGGATCCCCTGAAGCTTTCTTT.